A single sample is the source of the 9 T cell receptor beta chains below, sequenced in a study of cytomegalovirus exposure and HLA in healthy donors. A multiplex PCR was run with 60 Vbeta primers and 13 Jbeta primers. Sequencing was performed with immunoSEQ multiplex PCR; in TCRdb, only in-frame clones are kept and a portion is missing. Here the sample spans about 160,000 clones, 60% to 80% being singletons. Sequencing used PBMCs. The receptors stem from a woman aged 30 to 39 in good health and CMV-seronegative.

This clone was seen only once. The chain combines TRBV6-6 with TRBJ2-3, with unresolved D. V shed 7 bases and J shed 5 bases, with 10 bases lying between them. The CDR3 is 12 amino acids. CDR1 is MNHNY, CDR2 SVGAGI, per germline (reference sequence). This CDR3 reads CASTISGDTQYF. The CDR3, as DNA: TGTGCCAGCACCATCAGTGGAGATACGCAGTATTTT.

The chain combines TRBV7-2 with TRBJ2-5; tentatively, D is TRBD2 (6 bases). The CDR3 consists of 13 residues. Trimming removed 4 bases at V and 5 bases at J, with 11 bases between. Germline loops: CDR1 SGHTA, CDR2 FQGNSA. CDR3 residues: CASSSRTMETQYF. CDR3 nucleotides: TGTGCCAGCAGCTCTCGGACTATGGAGACCCAGTACTTC.

V and J are TRBV5-1 and TRBJ2-3; 8 bases map to TRBD1. The CDR3 runs to 15 residues. The germline CDR1 and CDR2 sequences are SGHRS and YFSETQ. V dropped 0 bases and J dropped 3; count of bases not matched to a gene: 3. The CDR3 nucleotides are TGCGCCAGCAGCTTGGTCCACAGGGGGACAGATACGCAGTATTTT. It is translated as CASSLVHRGTDTQYF.

The chain recombines TRBV11-2 with TRBJ2-5; TRBD2 matches at 8 bases. The V gene end was trimmed by 0 bases and the J gene end by 5 bases; junction bases not matched to a gene: 8. CDR1 SGHAT and CDR2 FQNNGV come from the germline V gene. This CDR3 spans 16 amino acids. The CDR3 spells CASSLERGGGTETQYF. In DNA, the CDR3 is TGTGCCAGCAGCTTAGAACGGGGCGGGGGGACGGAGACCCAGTACTTC.

This clone has a handful of counts. V usage is TRBV5-1 and J usage is TRBJ1-4; D remains unclear. CDR1 is SGHRS, CDR2 YFSETQ, per germline. Trimming pared 0 bases from V and 2 bases from J, leaving 11 bases between. CDR3 length: 16 amino acids. The CDR3 sequence is CASSLAGSPTNEKLFF. The CDR3 region has the DNA TGCGCCAGCAGCTTGGCCGGGAGCCCCACTAATGAAAAACTGTTTTTT.

The rearrangement joins TRBV6-1 to TRBJ1-5; 9 bases line up with TRBD1. There are 13 residues in the CDR3. Germline CDR1 MNHNS, CDR2 SASEGT. Losses at the gene ends were 6 bases for V and 4 bases for J; bases not matched to a gene: 1. CDR3 protein: CASRQGANQPQHF. The CDR3 DNA is TGTGCCAGCAGACAGGGGGCAAATCAGCCCCAGCATTTT.

The chain joins TRBV25-1 to TRBJ1-2, with 7 bases identical to TRBD1. The CDR3 sequence is 14 residues long. Germline V lookup: CDR1 MGHDK, CDR2 SYGVNS. The J segment lost 7 bases and the V segment lost 3 bases, leaving 8 bases of the junction unmatched. The CDR3 nucleotides read TGTGCCAGCAGTGACTCAGGGGGATGGGGTGGCTACACCTTC. As protein: CASSDSGGWGGYTF.

This clone is a singleton in its sample. The chain links TRBV6-1 to TRBJ1-2, with D hard to call. CDR1 is MNHNS, CDR2 SASEGT, per germline. V lost 3 bases and J 4 bases, leaving 12 bases between the germline ends. The CDR3 consists of 14 residues. CDR3 coding DNA: TGTGCCAGCAGTGATTCATGGGGAGGCTATGGCTACACCTTC. It translates to CASSDSWGGYGYTF.

This clone was seen only a few times. This chain joins TRBV30 and TRBJ2-5; 9 bases agree with TRBD2. The CDR3 spans 15 residues. After removal of 2 bases from V and 1 base from J, the junction contained 5 bases not matched to a gene. CDR1 is GTSNPN, CDR2 SVGIG, per germline (reference sequence). The chain's CDR3 is CAWSRLAGSQETQYF. The CDR3 DNA reads as TGTGCCTGGAGTCGCCTAGCGGGGAGCCAAGAGACCCAGTACTTC.